Following are 9 T cell receptor beta chains from one sample sequenced in a study of vaccination and CD4 T cells after COVID-19. The Oncomine TCR Beta short-read assay generated sequence data from the DNA of cultured CD4+ T cells. TCRdb re-derived calls from the PCR reads in MiXCR, one entry per CDR3 protein. This repertoire shows more than 3,000 distinct CDR3 sequences, 16% found once; its top ten account for approximately 19%. Treatment given: roughly 10-day PBMC culture with coronavirus spike peptide pools or control peptides (ViraFEST assay). Their target antigens are unknown. Sequenced: CD4+ T cells from blood, cultured in vitro. Receptors were obtained from a human donor who had recovered from COVID-19.

This clonotype was detected only a few times. The rearrangement uses TRBV7-2 and TRBJ2-1; TRBD2 is a possible D gene (5 bases). This CDR3 is built from 16 residues. Trimming shortened V by 5 bases and J by 0 bases, and 14 bases separated the two germline ends. Germline V gives CDR1 SGHTA, CDR2 FQGNSA. The CDR3 DNA is TGTGCCAGCAGCAGGTTCGGGGAGAGCTCCTACAATGAGCAGTTCTTC. It codes for CASSRFGESSYNEQFF. The full variable domain, rest sourced from reference TRBV7-2 and TRBJ2-1, is GAGVSQSPSNKVTEKGKDVELRCDPISGHTALYWYRQSLGQGLEFLIYFQGNSAPDKSGLPSDRFSAERTGGSVSTLTIQRTQQEDSAVYLCASSRFGESSYNEQFFGPGTRLTVL.

This clonotype came up a few times. V gene TRBV10-3 combines with J gene TRBJ1-2; 9 bases are a match to TRBD1. The CDR3 has 13 residues. V lost 11 bases and J lost 5; bases outside the gene matches: 9. Germline V gene lookup returns CDR1 ENHRY and CDR2 SYGVKD. CDR3: CAVAGTGPYGYTF. CDR3 DNA sequence: TGTGCCGTAGCCGGGACAGGGCCTTATGGCTACACCTTC.

V and J are TRBV30 and TRBJ1-6, with D possibly being TRBD1 (6 bases). This CDR3 is built from 15 residues. Per germline, CDR1 GTSNPN and CDR2 SVGIG (reference sequence). V lost 5 bases and J lost 10, with 21 bases in between. In DNA form, the CDR3 reads TGTGCCTGGGAGGGGACACAAAGGACCCACTCACCCCTCCACTTT. Protein: CAWEGTQRTHSPLHF.

V gene TRBV7-8 combines with J gene TRBJ1-6, with TRBD1 identical over 12 bases. The CDR3 totals 20 residues. The V segment lost 3 bases and the J segment 7 bases; nucleotides outside the gene matches: 16. In germline, CDR1 is SGHVS, CDR2 FQNEAQ. CDR3 residues: CASSFGGQGAIYLGNSPLHF. In DNA, the CDR3 is TGTGCCAGCAGCTTCGGGGGACAGGGGGCGATTTACTTAGGGAATTCACCCCTCCACTTT. Filled out from reference TRBV7-8 and TRBJ1-6, the complete variable domain reads GAGVSQSPRYKVAKRGQDVALRCDPISGHVSLFWYQQALGQGPEFLTYFQNEAQLDKSGLPSDRFFAERPEGSVSTLKIQRTQQEDSAVYLCASSFGGQGAIYLGNSPLHFGNGTRLTVT.

This clonotype was seen a handful of times. V gene TRBV20-1 combines with J gene TRBJ1-1; D is possibly TRBD1 (5 bases). CDR3 size: 15 residues. Deletions cut 5 bases from V and 4 bases from J, with 20 bases between. The germline V gene has CDR1 DFQATT and CDR2 SNEGSKA (reference sequence). This CDR3 is CSAVMAGMRGTEAFF. The CDR3 nucleotides are TGCAGTGCTGTTATGGCAGGGATGAGGGGCACTGAAGCTTTCTTT.

The gene calls are TRBV6-1 and TRBJ2-1; D call uncertain. With 5 bases removed from V and 6 bases from J, the gap between germline ends came to 11 bases. Germline CDR1 reads MNHNS; CDR2 reads SASEGT. This CDR3 has 13 residues. CDR3 DNA sequence: TGTGCCAGCAGTCGTGACCGCCGCAATGAGCAGTTCTTC. Encoded protein: CASSRDRRNEQFF.

J is TRBJ2-7 and V is TRBV19; D unclear. This CDR3 is 13 amino acids long. Germline CDR1 is LNHDA and CDR2 is SQIVND (reference sequence). The ends were cut back, 1 base at V and 6 bases at J, with 10 bases in the middle. The CDR3 is CASSIVANREQYF. The CDR3 DNA is TGTGCCAGTAGTATAGTTGCCAACCGCGAGCAGTACTTC.

The chain couples TRBV9 to TRBJ2-5; 8 bases agree with TRBD2. J gave up 4 bases and V 3 bases, and 11 bases lay outside the gene matches. The CDR3 sequence is 16 residues long. CDR1 is SGDLS, CDR2 YYNGEE, per germline. The CDR3 loop is CASSASGRGGGETQYF. The CDR3 region has the DNA TGTGCCAGCAGCGCTAGCGGGCGGGGAGGCGGAGAGACCCAGTACTTC. Variable domain in full (rest from reference TRBV9 and TRBJ2-5): DSGVTQTPKHLITATGQRVTLRCSPRSGDLSVYWYQQSLDQGLQFLIQYYNGEERAKGNILERFSAQQFPDLHSELNLSSLELGDSALYFCASSASGRGGGETQYFGPGTRLLVL.

This clonotype was counted between two and nine times. V and J are TRBV6-5 and TRBJ1-6; 10 bases line up with TRBD1. With V trimmed by 2 bases and J by 7 bases, 5 bases remained unmatched. The CDR3 runs 16 residues. Germline values: CDR1 MNHEY, CDR2 SVGAGI. The CDR3 sequence is CASSYQTGGINSPLHF. DNA of the CDR3: TGTGCCAGCAGTTACCAGACAGGGGGCATCAATTCACCCCTCCACTTT.